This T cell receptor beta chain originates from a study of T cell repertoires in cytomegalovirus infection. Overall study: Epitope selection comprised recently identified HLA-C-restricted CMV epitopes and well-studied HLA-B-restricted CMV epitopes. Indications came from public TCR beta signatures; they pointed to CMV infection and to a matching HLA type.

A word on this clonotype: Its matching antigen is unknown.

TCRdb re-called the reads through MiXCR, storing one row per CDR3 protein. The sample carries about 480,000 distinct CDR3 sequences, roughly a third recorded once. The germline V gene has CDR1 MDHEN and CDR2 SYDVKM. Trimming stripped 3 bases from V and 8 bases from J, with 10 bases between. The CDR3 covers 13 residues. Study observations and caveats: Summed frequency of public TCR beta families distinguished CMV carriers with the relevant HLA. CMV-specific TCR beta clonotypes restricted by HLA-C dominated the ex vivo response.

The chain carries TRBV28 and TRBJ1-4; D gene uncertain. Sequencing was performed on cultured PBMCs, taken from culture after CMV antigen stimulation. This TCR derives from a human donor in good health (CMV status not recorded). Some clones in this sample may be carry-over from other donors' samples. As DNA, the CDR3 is TGTGCCAGCAGTTTGCGGGAACCGGAAAAACTGTTTTTT. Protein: CASSLREPEKLFF. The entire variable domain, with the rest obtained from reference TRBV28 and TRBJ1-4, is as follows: DVKVTQSSRYLVKRTGEKVFLECVQDMDHENMFWYRQDPGLGLRLIYFSYDVKMKEKGDIPEGYSVSREKKERFSLILESASTNQTSMYLCASSLREPEKLFFGSGTQLSVL.